This TCR beta chain was sequenced during a study of blood T cell repertoires in COVID-19. Study-wide context: Samples representing acute and convalescent COVID-19 were sourced from the United States, Italy and Spain.

Enrollment of patients from Seattle took place during active infection, with longitudinal follow-up. Germline CDR1 and CDR2: SGHVS and FQNEAQ. There are 16 residues in the CDR3. The V segment lost 2 bases and the J segment 5 bases; nucleotides outside the gene matches: 8. How the authors handled the data: Amplification from reference gene primers served as the basis for estimated nucleated cell counts. Here immunoSEQ multiplex PCR was the method, and the copy in TCRdb shows in-frame clones only, minus some. That table supplies the V and J calls and clone size; D and trimming were determined from the DNA. Of 250,000 to 400,000 clones in the sample, 70% to 90% were seen once.

The V and J genes are TRBV7-8 and TRBJ2-5; 10 bases are a match to TRBD2. The origin of this receptor is a woman aged 30 to 39 with COVID-19, enrolled during active disease. The sequenced material came from peripheral blood. In DNA form, the CDR3 reads TGTGCCAGCAGCTTACAGTCGAGTAGCGGGGGGGAGACCCAGTACTTC. The encoded protein is CASSLQSSSGGETQYF.